This T cell receptor beta chain was sequenced for a study of neurological immune-mediated disorders. Ten or more counts support this clonotype. Volunteers from a blood bank in Maryland, USA, made up the healthy controls. TCRdb ran MiXCR on the 5' RACE reads and lists one entry per CDR3 protein. This sample has about 79,000 distinct CDR3 sequences, with 13% to 15% found just once. The CDR3 totals 12 residues. Germline CDR1 and CDR2: MDHEN and SYDVKM. V shed 3 bases and J 8 bases; nucleotides not matched to a gene: 4. Sequenced input: PBMCs. This clonotype originated in a woman aged 45 to 65 in good health. The V call is TRBV28, the J call TRBJ2-7, with 7 bases matching TRBD2. The CDR3 DNA reads as TGTGCCAGCAGTTTCCGGGGGGAAAAGCAGTACTTC. Amino acid sequence: CASSFRGEKQYF.